Below, 29 T cell receptor beta chains from the same sample are listed, as sequenced in a study of T cells after yellow fever vaccination. Each CDR3 protein gets one entry after TCRdb re-called the 5' RACE reads with MiXCR. The profile shows 250,000 to 400,000 distinct CDR3 sequences, 3.5% to 4.5% of them singletons. Sample: PBMCs, taken 15 days after the yellow fever booster vaccination. The source is a man aged 18 to 29 who received the YFV17D yellow fever vaccine.

This clonotype was observed a handful of times. The J gene is TRBJ2-1, the V gene TRBV12-3 or TRBV12-4, with 9 bases matching TRBD2. CDR3 length equals 15 residues. The ends lost 8 bases at V and 8 bases at J; junction bases unmatched: 13. Here the CDR3 reads CASGQRPAGGDEQFF. CDR3 DNA: TGTGCCAGCGGCCAAAGGCCAGCGGGGGGCGATGAGCAGTTCTTC.

This clonotype was picked up a small number of times. The J gene is TRBJ2-1, the V gene TRBV24-1, with D unresolved. In germline, CDR1 is KGHDR, CDR2 SFDVKD. V lost 3 bases to trimming and J lost 5 bases, with 16 bases between them. The CDR3 is made up of 16 amino acids. The CDR3 bases are TGTGCCACCAGTGATCTGGAGACGGGTTCGCACAATGAGCAGTTCTTC. It translates to CATSDLETGSHNEQFF.

This clonotype was observed many times. This chain joins TRBV20-1 and TRBJ1-5, with D hard to call. This CDR3 contains 16 residues. Germline-derived CDR1 and CDR2 are DFQATT and SNEGSKA (reference sequence). The ends were cut back, 6 bases at V and 2 bases at J, with 20 bases in the middle. The DNA for the CDR3 is TGCAGTGCCCTCCGCATGACCGGGAGCCGCAATCAGCCCCAGCATTTT. Its translation is CSALRMTGSRNQPQHF.

This clonotype appeared many times. This chain connects TRBV5-1 to TRBJ1-1; possible D gene TRBD1, 6 bases. CDR3 length: 14 residues. V lost 5 bases to trimming and J lost 1 base, with 12 bases between them. From germline, CDR1 is SGHRS and CDR2 YFSETQ. CDR3 loop: CASRLRDTNTEAFF. The CDR3 DNA is TGCGCCAGCAGACTGCGGGACACGAACACTGAAGCTTTCTTT.

V usage is TRBV5-1 and J usage is TRBJ1-2, with a tentative D call TRBD1 (5 bases). The CDR3 contains 15 residues. V shed 0 bases and J shed 2 bases, with 11 bases lying between them. CDR1 and CDR2 from the germline V gene are SGHRS and YFSETQ. The CDR3 sequence is CASSLVTRENYGYTF. CDR3 bases: TGCGCCAGCAGCTTGGTGACCAGGGAGAACTATGGCTACACCTTC. Full variable domain (outside the CDR3, taken from reference TRBV5-1 and TRBJ1-2): KAGVTQTPRYLIKTRGQQVTLSCSPISGHRSVSWYQQTPGQGLQFLFEYFSETQRNKGNFPGRFSGRQFSNSRSEMNVSTLELGDSALYLCASSLVTRENYGYTFGSGTRLTVV.

The sample holds a few counts of this clonotype. This chain links TRBV7-6 with TRBJ2-7; D may be TRBD1 or TRBD2 (5 bases each). V lost 3 bases and J lost 2, with 17 bases in between. CDR1 is SGHVS and CDR2 is FNYEAQ in the germline V gene. This CDR3 is 16 amino acids long. The CDR3 bases are TGTGCCAGCAGCTTGGGCCTCGGGACGGAAGCCTACGAGCAGTACTTC. This codes for CASSLGLGTEAYEQYF.

This clonotype has a count of ten or more. The chain has TRBV7-9 and TRBJ2-5; tentatively, D is TRBD1 (6 bases). V was shortened by 2 bases and J by 1 base, with 14 bases between the two germline ends. The CDR3 length is 16 residues. Germline CDR1 reads SEHNR; CDR2 reads FQNEAQ (reference sequence). CDR3 sequence (DNA): TGTGCCAGCAGCTTATCTGGTCAGGGGTCCCAAGAGACCCAGTACTTC. Its translation: CASSLSGQGSQETQYF.

The V call is TRBV5-5, the J call TRBJ1-1, with 8 bases that match TRBD1. The germline V gene has CDR1 SGHKS and CDR2 YYEKEE (reference sequence). V lost 4 bases and J lost 4; bases outside the gene matches: 9. CDR3 size: 15 residues. The chain's CDR3 is CASSLTGDGSTEAFF. The DNA for the CDR3 is TGTGCCAGCAGCCTGACAGGGGACGGATCCACTGAAGCTTTCTTT. The full variable domain, rest sourced from reference TRBV5-5 and TRBJ1-1, is DAGVTQSPTHLIKTRGQQVTLRCSPISGHKSVSWYQQVLGQGPQFIFQYYEKEERGRGNFPDRFSARQFPNYSSELNVNALLLGDSALYLCASSLTGDGSTEAFFGQGTRLTVV.

The chain couples TRBV20-1 to TRBJ1-1, with D tentatively TRBD1 (5 bases). The V end was cut by 6 bases, the J end by 1 base, with 9 bases between. Per germline, CDR1 DFQATT and CDR2 SNEGSKA (reference sequence). The CDR3 is 12 residues long. The CDR3, as DNA: TGCAGTGCCCTAAGGGGGAACACTGAAGCTTTCTTT. Its translation is CSALRGNTEAFF.

This clonotype has a count of ten or more. The chain is built from TRBV5-1 and TRBJ2-5; D gene ambiguous. Germline CDR1 and CDR2: SGHRS and YFSETQ. The CDR3 contains 12 residues. Trimming shortened V by 7 bases and J by 2 bases, and 9 bases separated the two germline ends. The CDR3 region is CASQRQQETQYF. CDR3 DNA sequence: TGCGCCAGCCAGAGGCAGCAAGAGACCCAGTACTTC.

This rearrangement joins TRBV4-3 to TRBJ1-2, with D perhaps TRBD1 (5 bases). Germline lookup yields CDR1 LGHNA and CDR2 YSLEER. The CDR3 sequence is 15 residues long. V dropped 0 bases and J dropped 1 base, with 9 bases sitting between them. The CDR3 region has the DNA TGCGCCAGCAGCCAAGATTGGGGGGTTAACTATGGCTACACCTTC. Amino acids: CASSQDWGVNYGYTF.

This clonotype has just a few counts. J is TRBJ1-4 and V is TRBV2; D remains unclear. This CDR3 comprises 17 residues. Trimming shortened V by 4 bases and J by 0 bases, and 15 bases separated the two germline ends. Germline lookup yields CDR1 SNHLY and CDR2 FYNNEI. For the CDR3, the DNA is TGTGCCAGCAGTGTAGTGGTTGTGAAAGCAACTAATGAAAAACTGTTTTTT. The encoded protein is CASSVVVVKATNEKLFF.

There are a few counts of this clonotype. The chain recombines TRBV5-1 with TRBJ1-1; D not certain. This CDR3 has 11 residues. Germline V gene data show CDR1 as SGHRS and CDR2 as YFSETQ. V lost 3 bases to trimming and J lost 8 bases, with 8 bases between them. The CDR3, as DNA: TGCGCCAGCAGCTCCCTGTACGAAGCTTTCTTT. It codes for CASSSLYEAFF.

This clonotype occurred many times. The V call is TRBV5-6, the J call TRBJ1-4; D gene ambiguous. The CDR3 length is 14 residues. Trimming pared 2 bases from V and 8 bases from J, leaving 13 bases between. Germline V gene lookup returns CDR1 SGHDT and CDR2 YYEEEE. In nucleotides, the CDR3 is TGTGCCAGCAGCTTCCGACCTCTTGTAGAAAAACTGTTTTTT. It codes for CASSFRPLVEKLFF.

The table lists this clonotype with many counts. The genes are TRBV18 and TRBJ1-2, with unresolved D. The germline CDR1 and CDR2 sequences are KGHSH and LQKENI. V lost 3 bases to trimming and J lost 6 bases, with 11 bases between them. CDR3 length equals 13 residues. The CDR3 here is CASSPPGSDGYTF. The CDR3 bases are TGTGCCAGCTCACCTCCAGGATCGGATGGCTACACCTTC.

Many counts were recorded for this clonotype. The chain employs TRBV4-3 and TRBJ2-5; D may be TRBD2 (5 bases). V was pared by 0 bases and J by 4 bases, with 12 bases between. The CDR3 spans 15 residues. The V gene's germline CDR1 is LGHNA and CDR2 YSLEER. As DNA, the CDR3 is TGCGCCAGCAGCCAAGATTCACTAGTCGGAGAGACCCAGTACTTC. Translating it yields CASSQDSLVGETQYF.

This clonotype appeared a few times. V and J are TRBV7-3 and TRBJ2-7; 16 nucleotides agree with TRBD2. CDR3 length: 21 amino acids. Looked up from germline, CDR1 is SGHTA and CDR2 is FQGTGA. V trimming: 4 bases; J trimming: 0 bases; junction bases outside the gene matches: 15. This CDR3 reads CASSSRVGTSGGADRSYEQYV. The CDR3 DNA follows: TGTGCCAGCAGCTCCCGGGTAGGGACTAGCGGGGGGGCTGACCGCTCCTACGAGCAGTACGTC.

The V and J genes are TRBV12-3 or TRBV12-4 and TRBJ2-6; D call uncertain. The germline V and J ends were trimmed by 6 bases and 2 bases, with 8 bases remaining between them. This CDR3 is 14 amino acids long. CDR3 DNA: TGTGCCAGCAGGAGCACAGCTGGGGCCAACGTCCTGACTTTC. The encoded protein is CASRSTAGANVLTF.

This clonotype came up a few times. The chain recombines TRBV9 with TRBJ2-3; D is unclear. The CDR3 totals 14 residues. Trimming left V 1 base short and J 1 base short, with 7 bases between. Germline V gene data show CDR1 as SGDLS and CDR2 as YYNGEE. The chain's CDR3 is CASSVQPGTDTQYF. CDR3 sequence (DNA): TGTGCCAGCAGCGTACAACCTGGCACAGATACGCAGTATTTT.

This clonotype was observed a few times. This sequence joins TRBV7-2 and TRBJ1-6; TRBD1 might be the D (6 bases). The ends were cut back, 4 bases at V and 8 bases at J, with 12 bases in the middle. From germline, CDR1 is SGHTA and CDR2 FQGNSA. The CDR3 spans 14 residues. The chain's CDR3 is CASSSSRGDSPLHF. The DNA for the CDR3 is TGTGCCAGCAGCTCGTCTAGGGGGGATTCACCCCTCCACTTT.

This clonotype was picked up a small number of times. This chain links TRBV6-1 with TRBJ2-6; D is ambiguous. Germline V gene sequence: CDR1 MNHNS, CDR2 SASEGT. This CDR3 is 17 amino acids long. Trimming left V 3 bases short and J 0 bases short, with 12 bases between. Here the CDR3 reads CASSDPRPSSGANVLTF. The DNA for the CDR3 is TGTGCCAGCAGTGACCCTAGGCCCAGCTCTGGGGCCAACGTCCTGACTTTC.

At least ten counts were recorded for this clonotype. The chain's CDR3 is CASSLTGLVADTQYF. DNA of the CDR3: TGCGCCAGCAGCTTGACAGGGTTGGTGGCAGATACGCAGTATTTT. The genes are TRBV5-1 and TRBJ2-3; D might be TRBD1 (6 bases). V shed 1 base and J shed 4 bases, with 13 bases lying between them. Germline values: CDR1 SGHRS, CDR2 YFSETQ. There are 15 residues in the CDR3.

The sample holds many counts of this clonotype. J is TRBJ2-3 and V is TRBV5-1; 9 nucleotides match TRBD2. The CDR3 totals 16 residues. Looked up from germline, CDR1 is SGHRS and CDR2 is YFSETQ. V lost 3 bases and J lost 1; bases outside the gene matches: 6. The DNA of the CDR3 is TGCGCCAGCAGCTCAATCTTAGCGGGGGGCACAGATACGCAGTATTTT. Translation gives CASSSILAGGTDTQYF.

This clonotype was seen more than once but under ten times. The chain combines TRBV12-3 or TRBV12-4 with TRBJ1-5; TRBD1 agrees at 12 bases. The CDR3 contains 15 residues. V was pared by 4 bases and J by 6 bases, with 4 bases of the junction left unmatched. CDR3 sequence reads: CASSWGTGGGQPQHF. For the CDR3, the DNA is TGTGCCAGCAGTTGGGGGACAGGGGGCGGTCAGCCCCAGCATTTT.

The chain carries TRBV23-1 and TRBJ1-6; TRBD1 agrees at 7 bases. TRBV23-1 carries the ORF label, with uncertain function. V trimming: 3 bases; J trimming: 9 bases; junction bases outside the gene matches: 14. The CDR3 is made up of 17 amino acids. The CDR3, as DNA: TGCGCCAGCAGTCACCGGACAGGAACAGGGCCAGCTTCACCCCTCCACTTT. It encodes CASSHRTGTGPASPLHF.

The chain uses TRBV9 and TRBJ1-1; D is uncertain. This CDR3 is built from 13 residues. With 4 bases removed from V and 0 bases from J, the gap between germline ends came to 7 bases. In germline, CDR1 is SGDLS, CDR2 YYNGEE. The CDR3 here is CASSPRMNTEAFF. CDR3 coding DNA: TGTGCCAGCAGCCCGCGCATGAACACTGAAGCTTTCTTT.

The rearrangement joins TRBV5-1 to TRBJ2-2, with TRBD2 as a possible D gene (5 bases). V was trimmed by 4 bases and J by 4 bases, leaving 23 bases between them. Germline V gives CDR1 SGHRS, CDR2 YFSETQ. This CDR3 spans 18 amino acids. The CDR3 spells CASSPGRTPYSGTGELFF. The CDR3, as DNA: TGCGCCAGCAGCCCAGGACGGACTCCTTATTCGGGCACCGGGGAGCTGTTTTTT. The variable domain in full, with the rest retrieved from reference TRBV5-1 and TRBJ2-2, is KAGVTQTPRYLIKTRGQQVTLSCSPISGHRSVSWYQQTPGQGLQFLFEYFSETQRNKGNFPGRFSGRQFSNSRSEMNVSTLELGDSALYLCASSPGRTPYSGTGELFFGEGSRLTVL.

V is TRBV6-2 or TRBV6-3 and J is TRBJ2-3; TRBD1 agrees at 7 bases. Germline loops: CDR1 MNHEY, CDR2 SVGEGT. This CDR3 spans 18 amino acids. Losses at the gene ends were 1 base for V and 0 bases for J; bases not matched to a gene: 10. The CDR3 DNA reads as TGTGCCAGCAGTTACTGGGGACAGCCAACGCTAAGCACAGATACGCAGTATTTT. Translation: CASSYWGQPTLSTDTQYF.

This clonotype was counted between two and nine times. J is TRBJ2-5 and V is TRBV7-9, with a tentative D call TRBD2 (6 bases). CDR1 is SEHNR, CDR2 FQNEAQ, per germline (reference sequence). The CDR3 runs 15 residues. V lost 7 bases, J lost 7 bases, and 22 bases lay in between. In DNA, the CDR3 is TGTGCCAGCACCGAGAGATCGGCCGGGGGAGGGACCCAGTACTTC. It is translated as CASTERSAGGGTQYF.